The clone carrying this TCR beta chain was seen repeatedly, ten times or more. These data are taken from a study of regulatory T cells in long-lasting Graves disease. CDR3 length: 15 residues. Trimming left V 4 bases short and J 3 bases short, with 13 bases between. From germline, CDR1 is MDHEN and CDR2 SYDVKM. Investigators prepared the TCR beta libraries by applying iRepertoire HTBI primers and Arm-PCR of CDR3 regions. Via MiXCR, TCRdb re-called the multiplex PCR reads, giving one row per CDR3 protein. There are about 440,000 distinct CDR3 sequences in the sample; roughly 17% occur only once, and approximately 11% lies in the top ten. Time point specified: newly diagnosed GD, antithyroid drugs for less than 3 months. The TCR library was made from RNA that had been extracted from PBMCs in TRIzol. In addition, the sample was reused for a study of T cells in Graves' hyperthyroidism and ophthalmopathy. That paper notes: Stable Graves' hyperthyroidism meant no ophthalmopathy progression within 18 months.

The rearrangement uses TRBV28 and TRBJ1-5, with D perhaps matching TRBD1 (6 bases). The clonotype originates from a woman aged 25 to 39 with Graves disease. Sequences were derived from peripheral blood mononuclear cells (PBMCs), sampled at new diagnosis, from a patient treated with antithyroid drugs. As DNA, the CDR3 is TGTGCCAGCAGTTCAAGGGGGGACCTCAATCAGCCCCAGCATTTT. Protein sequence: CASSSRGDLNQPQHF.